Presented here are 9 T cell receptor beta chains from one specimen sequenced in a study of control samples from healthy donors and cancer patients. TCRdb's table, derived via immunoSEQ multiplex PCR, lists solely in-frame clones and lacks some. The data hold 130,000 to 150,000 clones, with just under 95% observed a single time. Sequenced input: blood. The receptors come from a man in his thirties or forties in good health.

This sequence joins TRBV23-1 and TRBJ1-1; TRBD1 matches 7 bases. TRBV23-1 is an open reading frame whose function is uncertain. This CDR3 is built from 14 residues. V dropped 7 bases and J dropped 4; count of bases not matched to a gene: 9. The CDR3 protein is CASINRGIFTEAFF. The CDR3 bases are TGCGCCAGCATCAACAGGGGAATTTTCACTGAAGCTTTCTTT.

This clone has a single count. The CDR3 reads CASSLTWEQGGEKLFF. Here the CDR3 DNA reads TGTGCCAGCAGTCTAACGTGGGAACAGGGAGGTGAAAAACTGTTTTTT. The chain uses TRBV7-9 and TRBJ1-4; a possible D gene is TRBD1 (6 bases). The CDR3 length is 16 residues. Trimming stripped 6 bases from V and 7 bases from J, with 21 bases between. Germline assignment: CDR1 SEHNR and CDR2 FQNEAQ (reference sequence).

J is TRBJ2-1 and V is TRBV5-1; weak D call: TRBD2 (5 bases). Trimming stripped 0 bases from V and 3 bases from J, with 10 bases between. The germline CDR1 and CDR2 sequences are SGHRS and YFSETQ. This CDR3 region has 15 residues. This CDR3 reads CASSLGTAHYNEQFF. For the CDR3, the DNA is TGCGCCAGCAGCTTGGGGACTGCCCACTACAATGAGCAGTTCTTC. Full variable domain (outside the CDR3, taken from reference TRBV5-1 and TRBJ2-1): KAGVTQTPRYLIKTRGQQVTLSCSPISGHRSVSWYQQTPGQGLQFLFEYFSETQRNKGNFPGRFSGRQFSNSRSEMNVSTLELGDSALYLCASSLGTAHYNEQFFGPGTRLTVL.

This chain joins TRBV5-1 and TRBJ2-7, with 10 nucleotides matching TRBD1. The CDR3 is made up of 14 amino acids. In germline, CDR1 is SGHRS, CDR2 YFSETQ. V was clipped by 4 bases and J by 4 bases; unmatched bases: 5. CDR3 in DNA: TGCGCCAGCAGCCTGGGGACAGGGGCGTACGAGCAGTACTTC. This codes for CASSLGTGAYEQYF.

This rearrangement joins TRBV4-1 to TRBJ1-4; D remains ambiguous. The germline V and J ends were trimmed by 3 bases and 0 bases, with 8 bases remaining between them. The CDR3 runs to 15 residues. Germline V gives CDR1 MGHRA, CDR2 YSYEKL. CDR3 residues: CASSQYRATNEKLFF. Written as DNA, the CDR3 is TGCGCCAGCAGCCAGTACCGAGCAACTAATGAAAAACTGTTTTTT.

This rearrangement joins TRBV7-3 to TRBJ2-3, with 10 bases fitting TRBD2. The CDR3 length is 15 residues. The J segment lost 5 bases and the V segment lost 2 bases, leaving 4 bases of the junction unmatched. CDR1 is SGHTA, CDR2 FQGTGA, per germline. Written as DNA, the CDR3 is TGTGCCAGCAGCTTATCGGCTAGCGGGAGAGATACGCAGTATTTT. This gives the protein CASSLSASGRDTQYF.

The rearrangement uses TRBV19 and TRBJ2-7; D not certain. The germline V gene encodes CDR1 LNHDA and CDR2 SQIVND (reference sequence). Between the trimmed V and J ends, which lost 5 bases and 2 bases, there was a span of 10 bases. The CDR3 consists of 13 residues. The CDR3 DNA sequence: TGTGCCAGTAGTTCAGGACCCCCCTACGAGCAGTACTTC. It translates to CASSSGPPYEQYF.

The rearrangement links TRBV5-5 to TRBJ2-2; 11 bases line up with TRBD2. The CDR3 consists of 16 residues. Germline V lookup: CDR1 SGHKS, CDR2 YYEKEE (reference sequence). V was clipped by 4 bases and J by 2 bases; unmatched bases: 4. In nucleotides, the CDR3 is TGTGCCAGCAGCACGGGACTAGCGGACAACACCGGGGAGCTGTTTTTT. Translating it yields CASSTGLADNTGELFF.

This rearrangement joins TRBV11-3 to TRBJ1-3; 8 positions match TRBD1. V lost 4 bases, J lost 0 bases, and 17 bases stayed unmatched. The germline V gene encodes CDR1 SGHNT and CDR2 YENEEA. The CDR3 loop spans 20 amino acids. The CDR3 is CASSSHRITTGGNSGNTIYF. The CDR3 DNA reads TGTGCCAGCAGCTCACACCGTATCACCACAGGGGGTAACTCTGGAAACACCATATATTTT.